This T cell receptor beta chain was found in a study of PD-L1 blockade in urothelial cancer (dated by TCRdb to the late 2010s). Context from the whole study: Every patient began therapy in the mid-2010s and was given atezolizumab 1,200 mg intravenously every 3 weeks. Blood samples gave a median of about 130,000 T cells and 83,000 or so unique TCRs, with a median clonality of approximately 0.08. Pretreatment tumor samples and matched peripheral blood, collected serially before and after atezolizumab treatment, underwent TCR sequencing. Somatic, immune and clinical correlates of response to PD-L1 blockade with atezolizumab in urothelial cancer were the focus of an exploratory multi-omic analysis. Durable clinical benefit meant progression-free survival longer than 6 months, and TCR features were also tested against progression-free and overall survival. Nine patients achieved durable clinical benefit and about 22 did not. An ECOG performance status of 0 or 1 was recorded for the patients, and 0 to 3 prior chemotherapy regimens had been received by the patients. In the same patients who had TCR sequencing, pretreatment tumors also underwent whole exome sequencing and RNA sequencing. Pretreatment blood TCR-seq was available for about 27 patients, at least one posttreatment blood collection was obtained for around 25 patients, and tumor TCR-seq was available for around 25 patients. About 90% of the roughly 29 patients were males with bladder-origin urothelial cancer, and 18 of 29 reported a prior smoking history. Blood samples were analyzed at two time points: 3 weeks after treatment start (second dose) and 6 weeks after treatment start.

A total of 25 to 35 patients with locally advanced or metastatic urothelial carcinoma, treated at Memorial Sloan Kettering on a trial protocol, made up the cohort. Peripheral blood mononuclear cells were collected pretreatment and during treatment, at between 1 and 8 total time points per patient. The Qiagen DNeasy Blood extraction kit was used to purify genomic DNA from total PBMCs and tumor samples. PBMCs were collected pretreatment and during treatment and were isolated and stored as previously described. Note on this clone: Its antigen is not yet known. One base away there is no much larger clone; base qualities are not given.

To estimate absolute template abundance from read counts, synthetic TCR analog templates were spiked into each PCR. TCRbeta CDR3 regions were amplified from genomic DNA with bias-controlled V and J gene primers using the immunoSEQ assay. Sequencing of rearranged TCRbeta segments was done at approximately 20X coverage. Regarding the original processing steps: Clustering was used to correct sequencing errors, and CDR3s were annotated against IMGT to assign V, D and J genes. Downstream analyses used only productive TCRbeta rearrangements and left out out-of-frame or stop-codon sequences. To compute clonality, Shannon entropy was normalized by the log of the number of unique productive sequences and then subtracted from one. Fisher's exact test with Benjamini-Hochberg correction, at a threshold of adjusted p below 0.01, was used to find clones that differed between time points or between blood and tumor. The immuneACCESS repertoire file appears here via TCRdb, limited to in-frame rearrangements. These files lack a portion of the clones; in checked studies, under half of the deficit traces to unresolved V genes, and the cause of the others is not known. V and J calls plus clone size are reproduced from that table; the DNA served to infer D and trimming. This sample gives about 22,000 clones in total; nearly 90% of them show up just once. Jointly, the top ten make up roughly 16% of the sample.

General findings and caveats noted by the study authors: Because of the small sample size (n ≈ 30) and the many exploratory analyses performed, the results are intended to be regarded as hypothesis-generating. A pretreatment peripheral blood TCR clonality below the median was linked to improved progression-free and overall survival. Among patients with durable benefit, tumor-associated TCR clones showed greater expansion in peripheral blood 3 weeks after treatment started (n of about 20, p = 0.022).

The origin of this receptor is a woman aged 60-70 years with urothelial cancer. The specimen comprised PBMCs, sampled around atezolizumab (anti-PD-L1) treatment.

CDR3 protein: CASSFYGQEETQYF. The sequenced DNA is TGTGCCAGCAGCTTCTATGGACAGGAAGAGACCCAGTACTTC. This chain joins TRBV7-9 to TRBJ2-5, and 7 junction bases match TRBD1. Here V drops 3 bases and J drops 3 bases, and the junction holds 4 bases not matched to any gene. From its cysteine to its phenylalanine, the CDR3 spans 14 amino acids. The entry retains the CDR3 DNA only, 42 bases that are in frame from base 1. Looking up the germline V gene (reference sequence) yields CDR1 SEHNR and CDR2 FQNEAQ.